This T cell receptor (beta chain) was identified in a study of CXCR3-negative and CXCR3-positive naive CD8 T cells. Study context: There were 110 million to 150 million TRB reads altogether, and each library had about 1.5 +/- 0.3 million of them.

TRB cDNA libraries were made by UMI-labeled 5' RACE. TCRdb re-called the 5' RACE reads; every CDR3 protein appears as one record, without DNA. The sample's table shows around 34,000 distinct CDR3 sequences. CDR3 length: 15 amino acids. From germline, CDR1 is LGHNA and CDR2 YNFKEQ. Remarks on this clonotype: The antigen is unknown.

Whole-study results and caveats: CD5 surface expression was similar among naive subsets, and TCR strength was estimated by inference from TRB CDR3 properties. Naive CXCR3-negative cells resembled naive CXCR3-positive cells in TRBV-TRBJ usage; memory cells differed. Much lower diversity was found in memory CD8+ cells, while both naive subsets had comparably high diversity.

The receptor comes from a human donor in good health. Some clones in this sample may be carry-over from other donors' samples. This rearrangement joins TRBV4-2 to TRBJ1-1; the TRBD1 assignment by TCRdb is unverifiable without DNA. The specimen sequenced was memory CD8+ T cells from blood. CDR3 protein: CASSPSLGATTEAFF.